A single sample is the source of the 10 T cell receptor beta chains below, sequenced in a study of blood T cell repertoires in COVID-19 (TCRdb year 2020). Libraries were made using the immunoSEQ multiplex PCR assay. TCRdb's version of the immuneACCESS table is confined to in-frame rearrangements and falls short of the full clone set. An unresolved V gene accounts for under half of the shortfall where checked; the remainder is of unknown origin. The sample records more than 200,000 clones, around four fifths of which are singletons. The top ten constitute 2.6% of the sample. The sample consisted of peripheral blood. These receptors all stem from a woman between 65 and 79 years old with active or convalescent COVID-19.

The sample holds a few counts of this clone. V and J are TRBV12-3 or TRBV12-4 and TRBJ2-7; D is uncertain. This CDR3 comprises 11 residues. V shed 5 bases and J shed 4 bases, with 6 bases lying between them. The DNA of the CDR3 is TGTGCCAGCAGTCACAATTACGAGCAGTACTTC. This sequence encodes CASSHNYEQYF.

CDR3 sequence (DNA): TGTGCCAGCAGCCAGGGACAGGGGGCCGGGGAGCTGTTTTTT. This codes for CASSQGQGAGELFF. The chain couples TRBV5-4 to TRBJ2-2; 11 bases agree with TRBD1. From germline, CDR1 is SGHNT and CDR2 YYREEE (reference sequence). This CDR3 has 14 residues. Losses at the gene ends were 4 bases for V and 6 bases for J; bases not matched to a gene: 2.

The J gene is TRBJ1-1, the V gene TRBV7-9; D is unclear. The germline V gene has CDR1 SEHNR and CDR2 FQNEAQ (reference sequence). The V end was cut by 6 bases, the J end by 0 bases, with 8 bases between. This CDR3 contains 13 residues. This chain's CDR3 is CASSSVLNTEAFF. CDR3 nucleotide sequence: TGTGCCAGCAGTTCAGTGTTGAACACTGAAGCTTTCTTT.

The chain joins TRBV7-2 to TRBJ2-4; a weak D match, TRBD1 (6 bases). Between the trimmed V and J ends, which lost 6 bases and 5 bases, there was a span of 14 bases. Per the germline V gene, CDR1 is SGHTA and CDR2 is FQGNSA. This CDR3 is 14 amino acids long. CDR3 in amino acids: CASSTGSWENIQYF. In DNA form, the CDR3 reads TGTGCCAGCAGTACAGGGAGCTGGGAAAACATTCAGTACTTC.

The chain is built from TRBV12-3 or TRBV12-4 and TRBJ1-2; possibly TRBD1 for D (5 bases). V shed 3 bases and J shed 6 bases, with 11 bases lying between them. This CDR3 is built from 13 residues. The CDR3 protein is CASSFGGGDGYTF. Here the CDR3 DNA reads TGTGCCAGCAGTTTTGGGGGAGGAGATGGCTACACCTTC.

A note on this clone: In the same sample, other DNA sequences code for this CDR3. The V call is TRBV30, the J call TRBJ2-7; possible D gene TRBD1, 6 bases. Trimming shortened V by 1 base and J by 3 bases, and 10 bases separated the two germline ends. Germline V gene sequence: CDR1 GTSNPN, CDR2 SVGIG (reference sequence). The CDR3 runs to 13 residues. The CDR3 DNA reads as TGTGCCTGGAGTGGGGGGACAAACTACGAGCAGTACTTC. Its protein is CAWSGGTNYEQYF.

J is TRBJ1-3 and V is TRBV18; 7 bases align to TRBD1. Unmatched junction bases numbered 5, after V lost 8 bases and J lost 4 bases. In germline, CDR1 is KGHSH, CDR2 LQKENI. The CDR3 spans 13 residues. The CDR3 bases are TGTGCCAGCCCACAGGGGTCGGGAAACACCATATATTTT. It yields the protein CASPQGSGNTIYF.

The V gene is TRBV7-9, the J gene TRBJ2-2; maybe TRBD2 (5 bases). Germline V CDR1 and CDR2: SEHNR, FQNEAQ (reference sequence). There are 13 residues in the CDR3. V gave up 5 bases and J gave up 6 bases, with 10 bases separating them. CDR3 residues: CASSPSGPGELFF. The CDR3 DNA sequence: TGTGCCAGCAGCCCGAGCGGACCCGGGGAGCTGTTTTTT.

This rearrangement joins TRBV7-9 to TRBJ2-7; tentative D call: TRBD1 (5 bases). CDR3 length: 13 residues. CDR1 SEHNR and CDR2 FQNEAQ come from the germline V gene (reference sequence). The V gene lost 4 bases and the J gene lost 6 bases, with 13 bases spanning the gap. The CDR3 is CASSSQGISEQYF. CDR3 nucleotides: TGTGCCAGCAGCTCTCAGGGAATAAGCGAGCAGTACTTC.

The chain employs TRBV7-9 and TRBJ2-3, with 11 bases aligning to TRBD2. Germline CDR1 and CDR2: SEHNR and FQNEAQ (reference sequence). The junction had 7 bases not matched to a gene; V was cut back by 4 bases and J by 1 base. The CDR3 runs to 17 residues. In DNA, the CDR3 is TGTGCCAGCAGCTCTCTAGCGGGGGGAGGTGGCACAGATACGCAGTATTTT. Protein: CASSSLAGGGGTDTQYF.